This T cell receptor (beta chain) came from a study of blood T cell repertoires in COVID-19. Looking at the study overall: Sites across the United States, Italy and Spain contributed samples from acute and convalescent COVID-19.

Germline CDR1 and CDR2: SQVTM and ANQGSEA. The V end lost 4 bases, the J end lost 1 base, and 10 bases lay between the germline ends. CDR3 length: 13 residues. Participants' reported clinical history set cohort assignment. Original processing notes: For nucleated cells, counts were estimated from reference gene primer amplification. Clones were sequenced by immunoSEQ multiplex PCR, and TCRdb holds only the in-frame ones, with some missing. For V, J and clone size, that table is used; D and trimming come from the DNA. Here the sample spans more than 250,000 clones, about 91% being singletons. The sample comprised PBMCs or T cells enriched from blood (not recorded which). The J gene is TRBJ1-2, the V gene TRBV29-1; TRBD1 is a possible D gene (5 bases). This TCR came from a woman in her thirties or forties with acute COVID-19. DNA for the CDR3: TGCAGCGTTGCAGTACAGGATAACTATGGCTACACCTTC. It specifies CSVAVQDNYGYTF.